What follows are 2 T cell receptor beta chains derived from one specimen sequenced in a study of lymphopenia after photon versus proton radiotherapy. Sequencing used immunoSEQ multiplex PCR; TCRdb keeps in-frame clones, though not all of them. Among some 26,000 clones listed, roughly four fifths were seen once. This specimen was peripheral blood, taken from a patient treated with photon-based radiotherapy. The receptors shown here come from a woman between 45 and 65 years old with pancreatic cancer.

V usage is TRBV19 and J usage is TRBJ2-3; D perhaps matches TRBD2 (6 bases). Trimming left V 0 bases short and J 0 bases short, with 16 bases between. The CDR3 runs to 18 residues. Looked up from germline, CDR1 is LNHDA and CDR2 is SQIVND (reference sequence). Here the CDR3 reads CASSIEGGNYFSTDTQYF. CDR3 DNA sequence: TGTGCCAGTAGTATAGAGGGCGGGAATTACTTTAGCACAGATACGCAGTATTTT. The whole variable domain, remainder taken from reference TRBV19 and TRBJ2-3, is DGGITQSPKYLFRKEGQNVTLSCEQNLNHDAMYWYRQDPGQGLRLIYYSQIVNDFQKGDIAEGYSVSREKKESFPLTVTSAQKNPTAFYLCASSIEGGNYFSTDTQYFGPGTRLTVL.

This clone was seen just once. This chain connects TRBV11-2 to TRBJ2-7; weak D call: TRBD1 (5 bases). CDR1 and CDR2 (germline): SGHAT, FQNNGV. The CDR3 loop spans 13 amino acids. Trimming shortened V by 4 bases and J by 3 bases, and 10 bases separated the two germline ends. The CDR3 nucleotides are TGTGCCAGCAGCTCGAGACAGAGCTACGAGCAGTACTTC. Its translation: CASSSRQSYEQYF.